The source of this T cell receptor (beta chain) is a study of CD8 T cells in ankylosing spondylitis. Findings and limits, study-wide: With a CD8+ phenotype, disease-linked clones were relatively rare in peripheral blood.

Comment on this clonotype: Its antigen remains unidentified.

In germline, CDR1 is SGHRS, CDR2 YFSETQ. With 2 bases removed from V and 7 bases from J, the gap between germline ends came to 16 bases. CDR3 size: 15 residues. TCRdb passed the 5' RACE reads through MiXCR, listing each CDR3 protein once. The sample has around 90,000 distinct CDR3 sequences, around 25% seen once; the top ten hold nearly 60%. This clonotype originated in a male donor with ankylosing spondylitis or in good health (not recorded which). The chain links TRBV5-1 to TRBJ2-1; the D gene is possibly TRBD2 (5 bases). Sequencing input: blood, either unsorted or a sorted T cell fraction (not recorded which). CDR3 residues: CASSLLGVVGNEQFF. Here the CDR3 DNA reads TGCGCCAGCAGCTTATTGGGAGTGGTTGGGAATGAGCAGTTCTTC.